Listed below are T cell receptor beta chains from one sample, sequenced in a study of identical twins. TCRdb recomputed calls from the 5' RACE reads with MiXCR, one row per CDR3 protein. The table has 200,000 to 300,000 distinct CDR3 sequences, 6% to 8.5% seen once. This sample was shared with a second study, whose subject was yellow fever vaccine responses in identical twins.

Sequencing was carried out using CD8+ T cells sorted from blood. The source of these receptors is a woman between 18 and 29 years old in good health. CDR3s include the opening cysteine and the closing phenylalanine or tryptophan. The D gene is left open where the match is weak. Expanded clones get a size class; other rows say once, few or many, or leave the size out.

j_gene,abundance,d_gene,len,v_gene,CDR3aa,CDR3nt
TRBJ2-3,-,-,13,TRBV4-1,CASSQRGTDTQYF,TGCGCCAGCAGCCAACGGGGCACAGATACGCAGTATTTT
TRBJ2-7,many,-,15,TRBV7-8,CASSFGAGGAYEQYF,TGTGCCAGCAGCTTTGGAGCTGGGGGCGCCTACGAGCAGTACTTC
TRBJ2-3,-,-,15,TRBV27,CASSLLSVRTDTQYF,TGTGCCAGCAGTTTATTATCCGTTCGCACAGATACGCAGTATTTT
TRBJ2-1,-,-,14,TRBV5-1,CASSAPPSDNEQFF,TGCGCCAGCAGCGCGCCCCCATCCGACAATGAGCAGTTCTTC
TRBJ2-7,-,-,17,TRBV15,CATSRPPFKGEPYEQYF,TGTGCCACCAGCAGACCACCATTTAAGGGGGAACCCTACGAGCAGTACTTC
TRBJ2-3,few,TRBD2,17,TRBV10-2,CASSYFAGGALGDTQYF,TGCGCCAGCAGCTACTTTGCGGGGGGGGCCCTCGGGGATACGCAGTATTTT
TRBJ2-5,few,TRBD1,16,TRBV24-1,CATSGVGQGVGETQYF,TGTGCCACCAGTGGGGTGGGACAGGGAGTAGGCGAGACCCAGTACTTC
TRBJ2-5,few,-,14,TRBV27,CASSQLGGKETQYF,TGTGCCAGTTCACAACTGGGCGGGAAAGAGACCCAGTACTTC
TRBJ2-2,many,-,17,TRBV10-2,CASSSSMVFRETGELFF,TGCGCCAGCAGCTCAAGCATGGTTTTCCGGGAGACCGGGGAGCTGTTTTTT
TRBJ2-1,few,TRBD2,15,TRBV4-2,CASSQGTSGSYEQFF,TGTGCCAGCAGCCAAGGGACTAGCGGGAGCTATGAGCAGTTCTTC
TRBJ1-4,many,-,13,TRBV15,CATSYRDFEKLFF,TGTGCCACCAGCTACCGGGACTTCGAAAAACTGTTTTTT
TRBJ2-3,few,-,15,TRBV5-1,CASSSTRAHTDTQYF,TGCGCCAGCAGCTCTACTAGGGCGCACACAGATACGCAGTATTTT
TRBJ1-1,-,-,14,TRBV28,CASSWRGANTEAFF,TGTGCCAGCAGTTGGAGGGGCGCTAACACTGAAGCTTTCTTT
TRBJ2-3,-,TRBD1,15,TRBV6-5,CASSYDDRGADTQYF,TGTGCCAGCAGTTATGACGACAGGGGGGCAGATACGCAGTATTTT
TRBJ2-7,-,-,16,TRBV11-2,CASSAPGKRLQREQYF,TGTGCCAGCAGCGCTCCAGGGAAGAGGCTACAGAGGGAGCAGTACTTC
TRBJ1-2,many,-,12,TRBV12-3/TRBV12-4,CASSSDSYGYTF,TGCGCCAGCAGCTCCGACAGTTATGGCTACACCTTC
TRBJ2-7,-,-,12,TRBV5-6,CASSFVSYEQYF,TGTGCCAGCAGCTTCGTGTCCTACGAGCAGTACTTC
TRBJ2-3,many,-,15,TRBV5-1,CASSFEDSSTDTQYF,TGCGCCAGCAGCTTTGAGGACTCTAGCACAGATACGCAGTATTTT
TRBJ1-2,many,TRBD1,17,TRBV10-3,CAISDFTTDRANYGYTF,TGTGCCATCAGTGACTTTACCACGGACAGGGCTAACTATGGCTACACCTTC
TRBJ2-3,many,TRBD2,16,TRBV9,CASSDGTSGRADTQYF,TGTGCCAGCAGCGACGGGACTAGCGGGAGAGCAGATACGCAGTATTTT
TRBJ2-3,-,-,19,TRBV11-2,CASNLWLPGARTLLDTQYF,TGTGCCAGCAACCTTTGGTTACCCGGGGCCCGGACTTTACTGGATACGCAGTATTTT
TRBJ2-1,-,-,12,TRBV7-8,CASSLAGLEQFF,TGTGCCAGCAGCTTAGCGGGTCTTGAGCAGTTCTTC
TRBJ2-2,many,-,13,TRBV28,CASSLTVAGELFF,TGTGCCAGCAGTTTAACCGTCGCCGGGGAGCTGTTTTTT